This T cell receptor beta chain derives from a study of T cells in localized non-small cell lung cancer. Study observations and caveats: Only one tumor region went through sequencing, so heterogeneity may still be there. When the top 100 tumor clones were examined, a median around 61 of them also appeared in the adjacent lung, which was paired and uninvolved.

Here immunoSEQ multiplex PCR was the method, and the copy in TCRdb shows in-frame clones only, minus some. The data contain under 35,000 clones, approximately 86% of them singletons. Germline values: CDR1 SGHRS, CDR2 YFSETQ. Trimming cost V 0 bases and J 6 bases; bases outside gene matches: 7. The CDR3 is made up of 15 amino acids. As concerns this clone: Antigen: not known.

The V and J genes are TRBV5-1 and TRBJ2-7, with 9 positions matching TRBD2. The sequence was obtained from a woman aged 35 to 70 with stage III lung adenocarcinoma. The sequences come from peripheral blood mononuclear cells, collected before any cancer treatment. The CDR3 protein is CASSLDASGTGEQYF. CDR3 coding DNA: TGCGCCAGCAGCTTGGATGCTAGCGGGACTGGCGAGCAGTACTTC.